This paragraph covers one TCR beta chain sequence. The study drew participants aged roughly 18 to 89 years from about two dozen US areas. Clones were sequenced by immunoSEQ multiplex PCR, and TCRdb holds only the in-frame ones, with some missing. The repertoire holds approximately 490,000 clones, with 75% to 90% as singletons. This specimen comes from a study of blood T cell repertoires in COVID-19. The overall study: Samples taken during acute and convalescent COVID-19 were collected in the United States, Italy and Spain. PBMCs, B-cell-depleted T cells, or T cells were the source of the cDNA or gDNA that made up the material.

The CDR3 extends over 11 amino acids. Germline V gene sequence: CDR1 LNHDA, CDR2 SQIVND (reference sequence). Trimming stripped 5 bases from V and 5 bases from J, with 6 bases between. The clonotype comes from a woman aged 55-70 years who had recovered from COVID-19. The sequenced sample consisted of PBMCs or T cells enriched from blood (not recorded which). The rearrangement joins TRBV19 to TRBJ2-5; D is undetermined. CDR3 DNA: TGTGCCAGTAGTCCCGGGGAGACCCAGTACTTC. This translates into CASSPGETQYF.